Below, one TCR beta chain is given with its context. In germline, CDR1 is SGHRS, CDR2 YFSETQ. The CDR3 length is 15 residues. V shed 0 bases and J shed 2 bases, with 11 bases lying between them. This record belongs to a study of control samples from healthy donors and cancer patients. Assay used: immunoSEQ multiplex PCR; TCRdb lists only in-frame clones, some missing. The table shows about 45,000 clones, with approximately 90% occurring only once. The sample comprised PBMCs. The clonotype originates from a woman aged 40-49 years with head and neck cancer. The gene calls are TRBV5-1 and TRBJ2-5, with D unresolved. This CDR3 is CASSLGGEVQETQYF. CDR3 coding DNA: TGCGCCAGCAGCTTGGGTGGGGAAGTTCAAGAGACCCAGTACTTC.